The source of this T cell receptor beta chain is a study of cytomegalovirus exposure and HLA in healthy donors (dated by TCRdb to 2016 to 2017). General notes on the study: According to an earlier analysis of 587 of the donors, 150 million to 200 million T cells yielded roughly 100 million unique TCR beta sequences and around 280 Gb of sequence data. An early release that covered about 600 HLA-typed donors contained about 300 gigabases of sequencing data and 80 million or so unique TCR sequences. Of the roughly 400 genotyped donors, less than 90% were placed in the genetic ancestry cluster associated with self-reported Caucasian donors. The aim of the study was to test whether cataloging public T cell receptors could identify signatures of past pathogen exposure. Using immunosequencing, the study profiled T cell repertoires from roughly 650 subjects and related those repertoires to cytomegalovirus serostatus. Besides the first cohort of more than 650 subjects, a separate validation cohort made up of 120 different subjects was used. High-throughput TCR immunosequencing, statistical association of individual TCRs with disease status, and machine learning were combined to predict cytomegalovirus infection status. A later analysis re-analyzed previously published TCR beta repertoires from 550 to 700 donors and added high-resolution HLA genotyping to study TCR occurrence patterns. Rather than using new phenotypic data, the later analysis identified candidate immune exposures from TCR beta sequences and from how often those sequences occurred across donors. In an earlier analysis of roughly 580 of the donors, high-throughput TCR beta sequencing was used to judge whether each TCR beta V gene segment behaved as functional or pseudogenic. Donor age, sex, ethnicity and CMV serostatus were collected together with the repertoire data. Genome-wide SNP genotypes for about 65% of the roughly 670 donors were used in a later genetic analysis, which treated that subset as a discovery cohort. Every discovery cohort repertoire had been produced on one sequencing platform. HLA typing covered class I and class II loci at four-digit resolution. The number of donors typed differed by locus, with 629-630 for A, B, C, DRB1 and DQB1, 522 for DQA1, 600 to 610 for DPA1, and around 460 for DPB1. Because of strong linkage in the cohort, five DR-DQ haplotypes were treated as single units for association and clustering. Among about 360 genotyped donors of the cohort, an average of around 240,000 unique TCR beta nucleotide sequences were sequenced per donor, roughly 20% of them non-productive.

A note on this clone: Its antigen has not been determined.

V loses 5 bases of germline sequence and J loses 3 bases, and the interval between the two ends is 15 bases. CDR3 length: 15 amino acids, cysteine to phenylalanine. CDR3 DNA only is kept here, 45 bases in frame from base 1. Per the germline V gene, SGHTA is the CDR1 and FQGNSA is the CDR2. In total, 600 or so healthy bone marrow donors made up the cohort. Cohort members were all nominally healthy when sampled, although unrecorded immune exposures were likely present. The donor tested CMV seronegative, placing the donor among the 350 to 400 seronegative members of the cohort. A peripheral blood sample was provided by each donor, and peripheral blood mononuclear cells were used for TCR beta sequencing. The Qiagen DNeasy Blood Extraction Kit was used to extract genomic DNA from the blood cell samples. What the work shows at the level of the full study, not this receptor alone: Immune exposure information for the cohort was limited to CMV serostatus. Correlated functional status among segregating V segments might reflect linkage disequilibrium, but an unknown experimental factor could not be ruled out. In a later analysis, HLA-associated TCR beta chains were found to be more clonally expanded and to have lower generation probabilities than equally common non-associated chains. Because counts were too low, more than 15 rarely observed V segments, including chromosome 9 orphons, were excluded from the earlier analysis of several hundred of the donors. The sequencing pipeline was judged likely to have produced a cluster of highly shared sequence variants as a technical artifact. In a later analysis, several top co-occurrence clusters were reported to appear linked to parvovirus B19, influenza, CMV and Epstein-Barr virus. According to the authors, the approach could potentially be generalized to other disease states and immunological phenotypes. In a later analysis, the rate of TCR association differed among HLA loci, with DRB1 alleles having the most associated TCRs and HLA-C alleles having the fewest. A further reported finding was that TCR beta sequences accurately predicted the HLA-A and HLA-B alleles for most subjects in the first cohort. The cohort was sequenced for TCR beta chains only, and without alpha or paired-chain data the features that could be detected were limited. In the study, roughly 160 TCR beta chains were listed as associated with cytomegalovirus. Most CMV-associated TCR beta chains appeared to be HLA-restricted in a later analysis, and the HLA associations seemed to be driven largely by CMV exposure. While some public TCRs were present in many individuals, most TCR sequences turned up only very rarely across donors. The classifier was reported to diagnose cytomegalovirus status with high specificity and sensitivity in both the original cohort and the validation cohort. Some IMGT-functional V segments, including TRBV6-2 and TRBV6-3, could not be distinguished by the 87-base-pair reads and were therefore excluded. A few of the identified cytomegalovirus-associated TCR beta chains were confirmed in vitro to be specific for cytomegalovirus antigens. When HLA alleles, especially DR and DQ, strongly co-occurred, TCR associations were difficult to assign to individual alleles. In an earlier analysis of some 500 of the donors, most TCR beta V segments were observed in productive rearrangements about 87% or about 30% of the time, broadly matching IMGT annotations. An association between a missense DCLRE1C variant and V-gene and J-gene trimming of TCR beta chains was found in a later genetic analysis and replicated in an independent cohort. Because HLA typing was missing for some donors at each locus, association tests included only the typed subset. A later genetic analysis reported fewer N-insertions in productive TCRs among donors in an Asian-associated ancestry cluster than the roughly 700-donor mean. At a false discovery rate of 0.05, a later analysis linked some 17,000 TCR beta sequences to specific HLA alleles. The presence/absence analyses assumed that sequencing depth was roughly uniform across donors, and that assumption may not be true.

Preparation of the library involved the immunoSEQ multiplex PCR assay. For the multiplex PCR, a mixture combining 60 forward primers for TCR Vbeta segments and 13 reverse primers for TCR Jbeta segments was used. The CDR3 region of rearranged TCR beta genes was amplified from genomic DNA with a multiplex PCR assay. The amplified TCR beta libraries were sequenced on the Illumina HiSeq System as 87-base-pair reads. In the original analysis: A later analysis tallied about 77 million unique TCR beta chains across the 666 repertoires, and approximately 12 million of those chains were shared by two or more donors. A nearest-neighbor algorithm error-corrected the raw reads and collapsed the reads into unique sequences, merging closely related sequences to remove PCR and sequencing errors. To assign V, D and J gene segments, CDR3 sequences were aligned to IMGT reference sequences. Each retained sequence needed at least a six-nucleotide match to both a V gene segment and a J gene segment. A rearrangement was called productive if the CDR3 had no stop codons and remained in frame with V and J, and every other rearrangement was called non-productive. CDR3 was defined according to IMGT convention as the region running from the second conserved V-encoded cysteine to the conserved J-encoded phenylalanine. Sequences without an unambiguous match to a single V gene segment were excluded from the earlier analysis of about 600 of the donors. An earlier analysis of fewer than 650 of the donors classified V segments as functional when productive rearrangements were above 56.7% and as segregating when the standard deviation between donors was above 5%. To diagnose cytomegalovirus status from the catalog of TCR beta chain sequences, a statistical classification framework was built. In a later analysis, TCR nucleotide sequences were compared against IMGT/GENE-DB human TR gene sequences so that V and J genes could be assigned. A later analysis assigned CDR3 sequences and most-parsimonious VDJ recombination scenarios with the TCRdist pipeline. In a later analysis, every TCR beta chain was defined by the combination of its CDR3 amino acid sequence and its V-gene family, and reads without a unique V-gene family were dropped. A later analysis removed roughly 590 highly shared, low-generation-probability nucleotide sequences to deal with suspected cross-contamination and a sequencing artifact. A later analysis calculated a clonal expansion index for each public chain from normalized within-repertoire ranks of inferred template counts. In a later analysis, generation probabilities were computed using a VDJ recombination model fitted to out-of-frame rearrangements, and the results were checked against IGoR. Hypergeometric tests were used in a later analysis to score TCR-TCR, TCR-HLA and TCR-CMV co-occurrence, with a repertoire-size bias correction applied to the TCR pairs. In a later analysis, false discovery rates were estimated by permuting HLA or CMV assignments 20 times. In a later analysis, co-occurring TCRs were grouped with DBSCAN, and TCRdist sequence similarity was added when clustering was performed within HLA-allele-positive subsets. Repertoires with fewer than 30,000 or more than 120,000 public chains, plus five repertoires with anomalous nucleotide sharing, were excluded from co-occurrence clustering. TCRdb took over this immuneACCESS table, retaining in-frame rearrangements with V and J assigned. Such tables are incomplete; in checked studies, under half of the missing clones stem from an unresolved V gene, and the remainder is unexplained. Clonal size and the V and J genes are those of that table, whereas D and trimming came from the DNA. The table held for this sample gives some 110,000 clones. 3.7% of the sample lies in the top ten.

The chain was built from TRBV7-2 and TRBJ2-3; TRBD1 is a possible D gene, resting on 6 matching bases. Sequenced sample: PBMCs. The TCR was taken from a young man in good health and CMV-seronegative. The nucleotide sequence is TGTACCAGCAGCCGACAGGAGATCGGGACAGATACGCAGTATTTT. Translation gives CTSSRQEIGTDTQYF.